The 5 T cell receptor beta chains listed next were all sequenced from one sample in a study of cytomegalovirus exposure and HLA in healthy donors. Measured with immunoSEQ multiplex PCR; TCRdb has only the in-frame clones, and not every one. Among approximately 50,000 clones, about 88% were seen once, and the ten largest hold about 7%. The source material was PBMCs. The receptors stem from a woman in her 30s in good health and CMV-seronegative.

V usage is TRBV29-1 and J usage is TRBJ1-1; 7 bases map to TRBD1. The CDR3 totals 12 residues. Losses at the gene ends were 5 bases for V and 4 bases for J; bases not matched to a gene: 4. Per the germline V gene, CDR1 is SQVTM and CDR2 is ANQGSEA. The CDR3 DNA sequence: TGCAGCGTTTCGGGACAGAGCACTGAAGCTTTCTTT. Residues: CSVSGQSTEAFF.

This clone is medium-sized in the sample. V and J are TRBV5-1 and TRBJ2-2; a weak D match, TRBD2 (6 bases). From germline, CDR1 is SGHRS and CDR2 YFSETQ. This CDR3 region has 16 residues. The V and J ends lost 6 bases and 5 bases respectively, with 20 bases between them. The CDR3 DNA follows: TGCGCCAGCATGCCGTCAGGTCTAGCGAGAACCGGGGAGCTGTTTTTT. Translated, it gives CASMPSGLARTGELFF.

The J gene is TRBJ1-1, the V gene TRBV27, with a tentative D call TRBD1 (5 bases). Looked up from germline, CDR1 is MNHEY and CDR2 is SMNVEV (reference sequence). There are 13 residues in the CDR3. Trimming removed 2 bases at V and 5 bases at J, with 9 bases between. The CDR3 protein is CASSLKGRTEAFF. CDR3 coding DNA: TGTGCCAGCAGTTTAAAGGGGAGGACTGAAGCTTTCTTT.

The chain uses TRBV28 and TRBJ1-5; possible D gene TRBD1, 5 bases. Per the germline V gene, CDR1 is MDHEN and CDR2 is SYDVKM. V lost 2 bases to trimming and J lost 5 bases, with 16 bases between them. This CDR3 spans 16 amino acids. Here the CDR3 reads CASSLTMGEVYQPQHF. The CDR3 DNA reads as TGTGCCAGCAGTTTAACGATGGGGGAGGTCTATCAGCCCCAGCATTTT.

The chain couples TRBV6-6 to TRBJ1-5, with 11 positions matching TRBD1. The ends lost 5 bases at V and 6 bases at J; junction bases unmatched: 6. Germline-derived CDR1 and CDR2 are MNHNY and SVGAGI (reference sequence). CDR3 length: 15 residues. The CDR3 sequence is CASSTGTGGIQPQHF. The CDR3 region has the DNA TGTGCCAGCAGTACCGGGACAGGGGGTATTCAGCCCCAGCATTTT.